The 14 T cell receptor beta chains below all came from one sample that was sequenced in a study of OX40 agonist ivuxolimab in advanced cancers. Preparation of the library involved the immunoSEQ multiplex PCR assay. TCRdb carries this immuneACCESS record with in-frame sequences only. Its versions omit some clonotypes, under half of them owing to an unresolved V gene in the studies checked, with the rest unexplained. The sample profile shows under 25,000 clones; 84% of them were found once. Of the sample, 16% falls within the top ten clones. The starting material was CD4+ or CD8+ T cells sorted from blood, obtained in a trial of the OX40 agonist ivuxolimab. All receptors come from an adult with an advanced solid tumor such as melanoma, head and neck, liver or kidney cancer.

This chain uses TRBV27 with TRBJ2-1; 9 bases are shared with TRBD2. The CDR3 runs to 16 residues. CDR1 and CDR2 (germline): MNHEY, SMNVEV (reference sequence). V lost 1 base to trimming and J lost 4 bases; unmatched junction nucleotides: 5. In DNA form, the CDR3 reads TGTGCCAGCAGTTTATACGTGACTAGCGGTTACAATGAGCAGTTCTTC. Translated, it gives CASSLYVTSGYNEQFF.

The chain links TRBV6-6 to TRBJ2-1; 7 bases fit TRBD2. The CDR3 extends over 15 amino acids. The V and J ends lost 5 bases and 6 bases, in that order; junction bases with no gene match: 10. Per germline, CDR1 MNHNY and CDR2 SVGAGI (reference sequence). CDR3 sequence (DNA): TGTGCCAGCAGTGGGGGGGGAGGGCCCCCCAATGAGCAGTTCTTC. It codes for CASSGGGGPPNEQFF.

The V call is TRBV4-3, the J call TRBJ2-7, with 9 nucleotides matching TRBD1. With V trimmed by 6 bases and J by 6 bases, 12 bases remained unmatched. The V gene's germline CDR1 is LGHNA and CDR2 YSLEER. The CDR3 has 15 amino acids. The CDR3 coding sequence is TGCGCCAGCAGTCGGACCGGGACAGGGACCTCCGAGCAGTACTTC. As protein: CASSRTGTGTSEQYF.

This CDR3 reads CASILSGGASETQYF. CDR3 sequence (DNA): TGTGCCAGCATTCTAAGCGGGGGGGCCAGTGAGACCCAGTACTTC. The chain carries TRBV6-1 and TRBJ2-5; 10 nucleotides match TRBD2. Losses at the gene ends were 7 bases for V and 5 bases for J; bases not matched to a gene: 10. The germline gives CDR1 MNHNS, CDR2 SASEGT. CDR3 length equals 15 residues.

The chain has TRBV7-8 and TRBJ2-2; D remains unclear. V lost 3 bases and J lost 4, with 9 bases in between. Germline CDR1 and CDR2: SGHVS and FQNEAQ. The CDR3 is made up of 14 amino acids. The CDR3 DNA reads TGTGCCAGCAGCTTTCAATTGGGCACCGGGGAGCTGTTTTTT. Its translation: CASSFQLGTGELFF.

V gene TRBV7-3 combines with J gene TRBJ2-5, with D uncertain. Trimming pared 5 bases from V and 2 bases from J, leaving 9 bases between. This CDR3 has 13 amino acids. In germline, CDR1 is SGHTA, CDR2 FQGTGA. The CDR3 sequence is CASSPLGQETQYF. CDR3 DNA sequence: TGTGCCAGCAGCCCGTTGGGTCAAGAGACCCAGTACTTC.

The chain joins TRBV5-1 to TRBJ1-5, with D possibly being TRBD1 (6 bases). CDR1 and CDR2 from the germline V gene are SGHRS and YFSETQ. This CDR3 has 13 residues. The V gene lost 4 bases and the J gene lost 5 bases, with 10 bases spanning the gap. The chain's CDR3 is CASSTGPDQPQHF. The CDR3, as DNA: TGCGCCAGCAGCACAGGGCCTGATCAGCCCCAGCATTTT.

V and J are TRBV29-1 and TRBJ2-1, with D unresolved. Trimming removed 8 bases from V and 6 bases from J, with 17 bases in between. The V gene's germline CDR1 is SQVTM and CDR2 ANQGSEA. The CDR3 extends over 13 amino acids. For the CDR3, the DNA is TGCAGCTACCAGCGTATACTGAGCAATGAGCAGTTCTTC. This sequence encodes CSYQRILSNEQFF.

The V call is TRBV9, the J call TRBJ2-5; D is possibly TRBD1 (5 bases). There are 15 residues in the CDR3. V was trimmed by 4 bases and J by 4 bases, leaving 17 bases between them. Germline V gene data show CDR1 as SGDLS and CDR2 as YYNGEE. Written as DNA, the CDR3 is TGTGCCAGCAGCCCCCGATCAGGGTATCGAGAGACCCAGTACTTC. This encodes CASSPRSGYRETQYF.

J is TRBJ2-3 and V is TRBV30, with a tentative D call TRBD2 (5 bases). The length of the CDR3 is 15 residues. CDR1 and CDR2 (germline): GTSNPN, SVGIG (reference sequence). V lost 0 bases to trimming and J lost 6 bases, with 16 bases between them. The CDR3, as DNA: TGTGCCTGGAGTGTACTATGGCAAGCGGTCGATACGCAGTATTTT. The encoded protein is CAWSVLWQAVDTQYF.

The J gene is TRBJ2-1, the V gene TRBV30; no clear D. Per the germline V gene, CDR1 is GTSNPN and CDR2 is SVGIG (reference sequence). The ends were cut back, 6 bases at V and 2 bases at J, with 5 bases in the middle. The CDR3 loop spans 11 amino acids. The chain's CDR3 is CACSPYNEQFF. The CDR3, as DNA: TGTGCCTGTTCCCCCTACAATGAGCAGTTCTTC.

J is TRBJ2-5 and V is TRBV2, with 10 bases fitting TRBD2. V was clipped by 10 bases and J by 4 bases; unmatched bases: 12. Germline lookup yields CDR1 SNHLY and CDR2 FYNNEI. This CDR3 is built from 15 residues. The chain's CDR3 is CANSTPSGGGETQYF. CDR3 DNA: TGTGCCAACTCCACACCCAGCGGGGGGGGAGAGACCCAGTACTTC. The complete variable domain, with remaining parts taken from reference TRBV2 and TRBJ2-5, reads EPEVTQTPSHQVTQMGQEVILRCVPISNHLYFYWYRQILGQKVEFLVSFYNNEISEKSEIFDDQFSVERPDGSNFTLKIRSTKLEDSAMYFCANSTPSGGGETQYFGPGTRLLVL.

The chain is built from TRBV7-9 and TRBJ1-2, with TRBD1 matching over 7 bases. The CDR3 is 16 amino acids. The germline CDR1 and CDR2 sequences are SEHNR and FQNEAQ (reference sequence). V lost 3 bases to trimming and J lost 6 bases; unmatched junction nucleotides: 13. CDR3 residues: CASSFLLTGSGHGYTF. In nucleotides, the CDR3 is TGTGCCAGCAGCTTCCTCTTGACAGGGAGCGGACATGGCTACACCTTC.

The V call is TRBV5-6, the J call TRBJ2-2; D is unresolved. Trimming removed 2 bases from V and 6 bases from J, with 5 bases in between. Germline V CDR1 and CDR2: SGHDT, YYEEEE. The CDR3 has 12 residues. The CDR3 sequence: CASSLIAGELFF. CDR3 DNA: TGTGCCAGCAGCTTAATCGCCGGGGAGCTGTTTTTT.